One TCR beta chain is described in this entry. Antigen: not known. This entry comes from a study of cytomegalovirus exposure and HLA in healthy donors. Study results and caveats: Highly shared sequence variants in one cluster were likely a sequencing artifact.

This CDR3 contains 15 residues. The germline gives CDR1 MRHNA, CDR2 SNTAGT. V lost 2 bases, J lost 2 bases, and 5 bases stayed unmatched. The primer mix had 60 Vbeta and 13 Jbeta primers. Libraries were prepared by immunoSEQ multiplex PCR; TCRdb keeps only in-frame clonotypes and omits some of them. The sample lists 180,000 or so clones; around four fifths were seen once. Sequenced sample: PBMCs. The chain joins TRBV6-4 to TRBJ1-2; 7 bases match TRBD1. This sequence was found in a woman in her twenties or thirties in good health and CMV-seronegative. The CDR3 nucleotides are TGTGCCAGCAGTGACCAGGGCAGGGGGAACTATGGCTACACCTTC. Amino acids: CASSDQGRGNYGYTF.